This T cell receptor beta chain was sequenced in a study of T cell responses to AZD1222 COVID-19 vaccine. Here immunoSEQ multiplex PCR was the method, and the copy in TCRdb shows in-frame clones only, minus some. The sample consists of approximately 110,000 clones, roughly 87% of them appearing once. The CDR3 runs to 17 residues. CDR1 and CDR2 (germline): SGHNT, YYREEE (reference sequence). Unmatched junction bases numbered 7, after V lost 4 bases and J lost 0 bases. Study outcomes and limitations: It should be noted that donors were predominantly white British and more often female, and clonal diversity was possibly underestimated. Reports say nearly half of spike-specific TCRs go after unmutated variant regions. Baseline serostatus was positive in only a handful of AZD1222 recipients.

Of note for this clone: The antigen is not known.

The chain has TRBV5-4 and TRBJ1-6; 7 nucleotides line up with TRBD1. The receptor's source is an adult in good health. This sample comprised peripheral blood, obtained on day 0 of AZD1222 vaccination. The CDR3 DNA follows: TGTGCCAGCAGCCCCTACAGGGGTAGCTCCTATAATTCACCCCTCCACTTT. Its protein is CASSPYRGSSYNSPLHF.